The 27 T cell receptor beta chains below all came from one sample that was sequenced in a study of T cell responses to AZD1222 COVID-19 vaccine. Sequencing was performed with immunoSEQ multiplex PCR; in TCRdb, only in-frame clones are kept and a portion is missing. The sample lists under 150,000 clones; roughly 91% were seen once. The sample was peripheral blood, taken on day 0 of AZD1222 vaccination. These receptors were obtained from an adult in good health.

In its sample, this clone was seen once. The chain recombines TRBV18 with TRBJ1-1; a weak D match, TRBD1 (5 bases). The CDR3 has 11 amino acids. V was shortened by 5 bases and J by 7 bases, with 8 bases between the two germline ends. CDR1 and CDR2 (germline): KGHSH, LQKENI. CDR3 coding DNA: TGTGCCAGCTCATTAGGACATGAAGCTTTCTTT. Translation: CASSLGHEAFF.

The chain recombines TRBV6-1 with TRBJ1-2; no definite D call. Germline loops: CDR1 MNHNS, CDR2 SASEGT. Trimming removed 1 base from V and 6 bases from J, with 12 bases in between. CDR3 length: 14 residues. CDR3 region: CASSEVAADHGYTF. CDR3 bases: TGTGCCAGCAGTGAAGTAGCGGCAGATCATGGCTACACCTTC.

This CDR3 reads CASSGGDTQYF. The CDR3 coding sequence is TGTGCCAGTAGTGGTGGTGATACGCAGTATTTT. This chain joins TRBV19 and TRBJ2-3; D gene ambiguous. The V and J ends lost 5 bases and 6 bases respectively, with 6 bases between them. This CDR3 has 11 amino acids. Germline lookup yields CDR1 LNHDA and CDR2 SQIVND (reference sequence).

This sequence joins TRBV12-3 or TRBV12-4 and TRBJ1-2; 9 bases are a match to TRBD1. V trimming: 6 bases; J trimming: 5 bases; junction bases outside the gene matches: 4. This CDR3 is 13 amino acids long. CDR3: CASRRGQGYGYTF. The CDR3 DNA reads TGTGCCAGCAGGCGGGGACAGGGTTATGGCTACACCTTC.

This chain links TRBV9 with TRBJ2-7, with 10 bases lining up with TRBD1. The V segment lost 4 bases and the J segment 3 bases; nucleotides outside the gene matches: 10. From germline, CDR1 is SGDLS and CDR2 YYNGEE. CDR3 length: 16 residues. CDR3: CASSPEWGQGYYEQYF. DNA for the CDR3: TGTGCCAGCAGCCCAGAGTGGGGACAGGGGTACTACGAGCAGTACTTC.

The chain has TRBV7-2 and TRBJ1-5, with D maybe TRBD1 (6 bases). The CDR3 is 14 amino acids. Trimming took off 5 bases at V and 7 bases at J, with 15 bases between the two ends. Germline V gives CDR1 SGHTA, CDR2 FQGNSA. In DNA, the CDR3 is TGTGCCAGCAGCGCTAGGGGGGGCCGGCAGCCCCAGCATTTT. Protein sequence: CASSARGGRQPQHF. The variable domain in full, with the rest retrieved from reference TRBV7-2 and TRBJ1-5, is GAGVSQSPSNKVTEKGKDVELRCDPISGHTALYWYRQSLGQGLEFLIYFQGNSAPDKSGLPSDRFSAERTGGSVSTLTIQRTQQEDSAVYLCASSARGGRQPQHFGDGTRLSIL.

The chain joins TRBV4-1 to TRBJ2-7; 7 bases line up with TRBD2. This CDR3 is 14 amino acids long. The V and J ends lost 5 bases and 3 bases, in that order; junction bases with no gene match: 7. Germline CDR1 is MGHRA and CDR2 is YSYEKL. CDR3: CASSDQGGFYEQYF. The CDR3 nucleotides are TGCGCCAGCAGCGATCAGGGAGGGTTCTACGAGCAGTACTTC.

The V and J genes are TRBV9 and TRBJ2-5; TRBD1 matches at 9 bases. J gave up 4 bases and V 0 bases, and 7 bases lay outside the gene matches. Germline CDR1 SGDLS, CDR2 YYNGEE. There are 16 residues in the CDR3. The DNA for the CDR3 is TGTGCCAGCAGCGTAGTTGGGACAGGGAGGGGAGAGACCCAGTACTTC. Protein product: CASSVVGTGRGETQYF. The full variable domain, its missing parts supplied by reference TRBV9 and TRBJ2-5, is DSGVTQTPKHLITATGQRVTLRCSPRSGDLSVYWYQQSLDQGLQFLIQYYNGEERAKGNILERFSAQQFPDLHSELNLSSLELGDSALYFCASSVVGTGRGETQYFGPGTRLLVL.

The chain couples TRBV19 to TRBJ1-5; no clear D. Deletions cut 7 bases from V and 5 bases from J, with 15 bases between. Per the germline V gene, CDR1 is LNHDA and CDR2 is SQIVND (reference sequence). The CDR3 length is 14 residues. CDR3 DNA sequence: TGTGCCAGTAACCCGGACGTTGGGGATCAGCCCCAGCATTTT. It is translated as CASNPDVGDQPQHF.

This rearrangement joins TRBV30 to TRBJ1-6; D not resolved. The CDR3 spans 11 residues. CDR1 is GTSNPN, CDR2 SVGIG, per germline (reference sequence). CDR3 sequence (DNA): TGTGCAGGCCCCTTAAGGACACCCCTCCACTTT. It codes for CAGPLRTPLHF. The variable domain in full, completed from reference TRBV30 and TRBJ1-6, reads SQTIHQWPATLVQPVGSPLSLECTVEGTSNPNLYWYRQAAGRGLQLLFYSVGIGQISSEVPQNLSASRPQDRQFILSSKKLLLSDSGFYLCAGPLRTPLHFGNGTRLTVT.

DNA of the CDR3: TGTGCCAGCAACCTTAGGTTGGACAGGGCCATTGACTACGAGCAGTACTTC. It encodes CASNLRLDRAIDYEQYF. The chain employs TRBV5-6 and TRBJ2-7; 8 bases align to TRBD1. V lost 6 bases, J lost 3 bases, and 17 bases stayed unmatched. The CDR3 contains 17 residues. Germline loops: CDR1 SGHDT, CDR2 YYEEEE.

A single count supports this clone. The gene calls are TRBV7-9 and TRBJ2-2; possible D gene TRBD2, 5 bases. Germline V gene data show CDR1 as SEHNR and CDR2 as FQNEAQ (reference sequence). The CDR3 loop spans 17 amino acids. V was pared by 1 base and J by 8 bases, with 20 bases between. CDR3 sequence: CASSLGAGLRIPGELFF. The CDR3 bases are TGTGCCAGCAGCTTAGGTGCGGGCTTAAGGATCCCGGGGGAGCTGTTTTTT.

The chain couples TRBV30 to TRBJ2-3, with TRBD2 matching 7 bases. Germline V gene lookup returns CDR1 GTSNPN and CDR2 SVGIG (reference sequence). V was clipped by 1 base and J by 10 bases; unmatched bases: 5. This CDR3 has 12 residues. CDR3 residues: CAWSALAAPQYF. DNA of the CDR3: TGTGCCTGGAGTGCTCTAGCGGCTCCGCAGTATTTT.

The chain links TRBV9 to TRBJ1-5; 7 bases line up with TRBD1. J was trimmed by 7 bases and V by 0 bases; bases with no gene match: 10. The germline gives CDR1 SGDLS, CDR2 YYNGEE. The CDR3 runs to 16 residues. The chain's CDR3 is CASSVGTGPYGQPQHF. In DNA form, the CDR3 reads TGTGCCAGCAGCGTAGGGACAGGACCTTATGGGCAGCCCCAGCATTTT.

The V call is TRBV5-8, the J call TRBJ2-1; weak D call: TRBD2 (6 bases). The CDR3 sequence is 16 residues long. CDR1 is SGHTS, CDR2 YDEGEE, per germline. Trimming took 1 base from V and 8 from J, leaving 19 bases between them. DNA of the CDR3: TGTGCCAGCAGCTTGTCCCTCAGGGCTCGCGGGGATGAGCAGTTCTTC. Its translation is CASSLSLRARGDEQFF. Together with reference TRBV5-8 and TRBJ2-1, the CDR3 gives the full variable domain: EAGVTQSPTHLIKTRGQQATLRCSPISGHTSVYWYQQALGLGLQFLLWYDEGEERNRGNFPPRFSGRQFPNYSSELNVNALELEDSALYLCASSLSLRARGDEQFFGPGTRLTVL.

The table lists this clone with a few counts. This sequence joins TRBV27 and TRBJ2-5, with 8 bases lining up with TRBD1. Germline CDR1 reads MNHEY; CDR2 reads SMNVEV (reference sequence). The CDR3 consists of 15 residues. The J segment lost 5 bases and the V segment lost 6 bases, leaving 11 bases of the junction unmatched. Here the CDR3 DNA reads TGTGCCAGCAGCCCTTCCAGGACAGGGCTTGAGACCCAGTACTTC. It encodes CASSPSRTGLETQYF.

The J gene is TRBJ1-6, the V gene TRBV2; the match to TRBD1 covers 9 bases. The CDR3 has 14 residues. Germline CDR1 and CDR2: SNHLY and FYNNEI. The V segment lost 7 bases and the J segment 9 bases; nucleotides outside the gene matches: 7. The chain's CDR3 is CASKSGTGLSPLHF. CDR3 sequence (DNA): TGTGCCAGCAAGAGCGGGACAGGGCTTTCACCCCTCCACTTT. The full variable domain, completed using reference TRBV2 and TRBJ1-6, is EPEVTQTPSHQVTQMGQEVILRCVPISNHLYFYWYRQILGQKVEFLVSFYNNEISEKSEIFDDQFSVERPDGSNFTLKIRSTKLEDSAMYFCASKSGTGLSPLHFGNGTRLTVT.

The chain recombines TRBV4-2 with TRBJ1-2, with D perhaps matching TRBD1 (6 bases). From germline, CDR1 is LGHNA and CDR2 YNFKEQ. Trimming removed 3 bases from V and 4 bases from J, with 24 bases in between. The CDR3 covers 18 residues. In DNA form, the CDR3 reads TGTGCCAGCAGCCAGCCTACGGAGACAGGAGGCGTCGGCTATGGCTACACCTTC. This codes for CASSQPTETGGVGYGYTF.

The genes are TRBV7-6 and TRBJ2-2; 8 bases align to TRBD1. CDR3 length: 16 amino acids. Per germline, CDR1 SGHVS and CDR2 FNYEAQ. The trim removed 3 bases at V and 1 base at J, leaving 4 bases unmatched. In nucleotides, the CDR3 is TGTGCCAGCAGCTTCCGACAGGGGAGGAACACCGGGGAGCTGTTTTTT. It encodes CASSFRQGRNTGELFF.

The V call is TRBV19, the J call TRBJ1-1, with D possibly being TRBD1 (5 bases). The CDR3 is 15 amino acids. Germline lookup yields CDR1 LNHDA and CDR2 SQIVND (reference sequence). Trimming took 3 bases from V and 2 from J, leaving 13 bases between them. The DNA of the CDR3 is TGTGCCAGTAGTATTTCAGGGTTTCCCAACACTGAAGCTTTCTTT. Translation: CASSISGFPNTEAFF.

J is TRBJ1-2 and V is TRBV5-1, with TRBD1 as a possible D gene (5 bases). Germline assignment: CDR1 SGHRS and CDR2 YFSETQ. The CDR3 length is 15 residues. Trimming left V 4 bases short and J 2 bases short, with 15 bases between. The CDR3 DNA sequence: TGCGCCAGCAGCGTCCCCACGACAGAGAACTATGGCTACACCTTC. This gives the protein CASSVPTTENYGYTF. The complete variable domain, with remaining parts taken from reference TRBV5-1 and TRBJ1-2, reads KAGVTQTPRYLIKTRGQQVTLSCSPISGHRSVSWYQQTPGQGLQFLFEYFSETQRNKGNFPGRFSGRQFSNSRSEMNVSTLELGDSALYLCASSVPTTENYGYTFGSGTRLTVV.

This chain links TRBV29-1 with TRBJ2-3, with 7 bases identical to TRBD1. Germline V gene lookup returns CDR1 SQVTM and CDR2 ANQGSEA. The CDR3 totals 12 residues. V lost 2 bases and J lost 6; bases outside the gene matches: 2. DNA of the CDR3: TGCAGCGTTGAAAGGGGGCTTGATACGCAGTATTTT. This codes for CSVERGLDTQYF.

The rearrangement joins TRBV7-3 to TRBJ2-7; 10 nucleotides line up with TRBD1. Germline CDR1 SGHTA, CDR2 FQGTGA. The CDR3 is made up of 21 amino acids. After removal of 5 bases from V and 0 bases from J, the junction contained 22 bases not matched to a gene. The CDR3 here is CASSSSMGRRGGTGDSYEQYF. The CDR3 coding sequence is TGTGCCAGCAGCAGTTCAATGGGTAGACGTGGCGGGACAGGGGACTCCTACGAGCAGTACTTC.

CDR3 amino acids: CASSLGTDHTEAFF. CDR3 DNA: TGTGCCAGCAGCTTAGGGACAGACCACACTGAAGCTTTCTTT. The chain couples TRBV7-2 to TRBJ1-1, with D maybe TRBD1 (6 bases). V lost 1 base and J lost 3, with 9 bases in between. This CDR3 region has 14 residues. CDR1 and CDR2 (germline): SGHTA, FQGNSA.

The chain carries TRBV9 and TRBJ1-1, with 7 bases lining up with TRBD1. Per germline, CDR1 SGDLS and CDR2 YYNGEE. V shed 0 bases and J 4 bases; nucleotides not matched to a gene: 9. The CDR3 is 16 residues long. CDR3 sequence (DNA): TGTGCCAGCAGCGTAGACGCCAGGGGGATAGGCACTGAAGCTTTCTTT. Its translation is CASSVDARGIGTEAFF. Variable domain in full (rest from reference TRBV9 and TRBJ1-1): DSGVTQTPKHLITATGQRVTLRCSPRSGDLSVYWYQQSLDQGLQFLIQYYNGEERAKGNILERFSAQQFPDLHSELNLSSLELGDSALYFCASSVDARGIGTEAFFGQGTRLTVV.

This sequence joins TRBV4-3 and TRBJ2-1, with 7 bases identical to TRBD2. The V gene's germline CDR1 is LGHNA and CDR2 YSLEER. After removal of 3 bases from V and 10 bases from J, the junction contained 3 bases not matched to a gene. The CDR3 has 12 residues. As DNA, the CDR3 is TGCGCCAGCAGCCATTTCGGGGGGGAGCAGTTCTTC. Protein sequence: CASSHFGGEQFF.

The V and J genes are TRBV6-2 or TRBV6-3 and TRBJ2-4; D is unclear. This CDR3 region has 12 residues. CDR1 is MNHEY and CDR2 is SVGEGT in the germline V gene. Deletions cut 2 bases from V and 5 bases from J, with 4 bases between. The CDR3 loop is CASSYLENIQYF. CDR3 DNA: TGTGCCAGCAGTTACCTGGAAAACATTCAGTACTTC.